This entry concerns a single T cell receptor beta chain. These data originate in a study of T cell changes during pregnancy in multiple sclerosis. The table came from immunoSEQ multiplex PCR; TCRdb's copy has only in-frame clones and leaves some out. The data contain 50,000 or so clones, approximately 90% of them singletons. This receptor was identified in a female donor with multiple sclerosis, enrolled in a pregnancy study. Sample: CD4+ T cells from peripheral blood mononuclear cells, taken before pregnancy.

The CDR3 reads CASGWDRAHGYTF. In nucleotides, the CDR3 is TGTGCCAGCGGTTGGGACAGGGCTCATGGCTACACCTTC. The genes are TRBV6-4 and TRBJ1-2; 9 bases agree with TRBD1. Looked up from germline, CDR1 is MRHNA and CDR2 is SNTAGT. The V gene end was trimmed by 8 bases and the J gene end by 6 bases; junction bases not matched to a gene: 7. The CDR3 has 13 amino acids.